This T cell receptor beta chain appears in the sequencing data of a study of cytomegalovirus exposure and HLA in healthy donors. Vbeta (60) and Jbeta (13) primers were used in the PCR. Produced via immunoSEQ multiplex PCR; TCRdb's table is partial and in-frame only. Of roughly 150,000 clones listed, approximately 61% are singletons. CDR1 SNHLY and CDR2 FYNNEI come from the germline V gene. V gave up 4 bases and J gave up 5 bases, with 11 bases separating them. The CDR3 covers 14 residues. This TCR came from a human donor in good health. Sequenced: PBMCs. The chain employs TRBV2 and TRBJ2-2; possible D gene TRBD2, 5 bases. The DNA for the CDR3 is TGTGCCAGCAGTGGGGAGCGAAATACCGGGGAGCTGTTTTTT. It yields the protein CASSGERNTGELFF.